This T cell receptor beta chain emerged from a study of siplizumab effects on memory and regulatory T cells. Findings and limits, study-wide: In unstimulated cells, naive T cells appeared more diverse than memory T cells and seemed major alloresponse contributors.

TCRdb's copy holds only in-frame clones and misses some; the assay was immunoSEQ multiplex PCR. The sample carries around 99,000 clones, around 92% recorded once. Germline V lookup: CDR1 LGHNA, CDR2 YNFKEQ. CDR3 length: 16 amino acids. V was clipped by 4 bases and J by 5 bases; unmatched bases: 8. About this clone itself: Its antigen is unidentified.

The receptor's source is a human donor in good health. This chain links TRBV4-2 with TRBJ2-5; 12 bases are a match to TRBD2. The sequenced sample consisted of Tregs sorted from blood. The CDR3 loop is CASSRQTSGRGETQYF. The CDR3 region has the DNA TGTGCCAGCAGCCGGCAGACTAGCGGGAGAGGGGAGACCCAGTACTTC.